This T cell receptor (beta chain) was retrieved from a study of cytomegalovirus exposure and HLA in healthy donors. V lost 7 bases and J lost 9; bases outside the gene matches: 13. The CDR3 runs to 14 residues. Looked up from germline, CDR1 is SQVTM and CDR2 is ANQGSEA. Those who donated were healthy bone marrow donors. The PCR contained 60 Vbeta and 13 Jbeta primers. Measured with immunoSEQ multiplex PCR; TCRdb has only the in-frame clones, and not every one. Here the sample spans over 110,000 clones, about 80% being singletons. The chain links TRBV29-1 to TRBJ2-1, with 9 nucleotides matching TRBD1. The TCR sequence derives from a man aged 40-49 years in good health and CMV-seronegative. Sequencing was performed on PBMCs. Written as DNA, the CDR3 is TGCAGCGCCTTGACAGGGGGGGTGGATACTGAGCAGTTCTTC. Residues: CSALTGGVDTEQFF.